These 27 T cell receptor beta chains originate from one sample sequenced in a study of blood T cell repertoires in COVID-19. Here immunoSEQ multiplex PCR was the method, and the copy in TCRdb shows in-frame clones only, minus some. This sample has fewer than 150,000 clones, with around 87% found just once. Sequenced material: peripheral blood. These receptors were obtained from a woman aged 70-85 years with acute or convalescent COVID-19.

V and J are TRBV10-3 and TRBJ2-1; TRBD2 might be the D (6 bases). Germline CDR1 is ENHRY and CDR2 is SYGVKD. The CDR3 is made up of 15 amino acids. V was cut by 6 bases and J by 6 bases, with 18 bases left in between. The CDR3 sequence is CAISQLAGTGNEQFF. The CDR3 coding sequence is TGTGCCATCAGCCAGCTCGCGGGAACCGGCAATGAGCAGTTCTTC.

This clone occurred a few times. The CDR3 region is CASSAPGQGFGNTIYF. CDR3 in DNA: TGTGCCAGCAGTGCACCGGGACAGGGGTTTGGAAACACCATATATTTT. The chain combines TRBV6-1 with TRBJ1-3, with 10 bases matching TRBD1. Per the germline V gene, CDR1 is MNHNS and CDR2 is SASEGT. The V and J ends lost 4 bases and 3 bases, in that order; junction bases with no gene match: 6. CDR3 length equals 16 residues.

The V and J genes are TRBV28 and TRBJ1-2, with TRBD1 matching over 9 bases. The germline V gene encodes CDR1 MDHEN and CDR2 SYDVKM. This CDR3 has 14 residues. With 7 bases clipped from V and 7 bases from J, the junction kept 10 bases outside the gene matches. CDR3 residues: CASTIPQGAFGYTF. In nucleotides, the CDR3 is TGTGCCAGCACCATCCCACAGGGGGCGTTTGGCTACACCTTC.

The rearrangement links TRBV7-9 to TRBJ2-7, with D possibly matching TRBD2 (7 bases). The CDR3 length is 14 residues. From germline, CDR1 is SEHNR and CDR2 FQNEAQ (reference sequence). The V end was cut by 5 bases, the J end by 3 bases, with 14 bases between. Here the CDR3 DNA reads TGTGCCAGCAGCCTCGGGGGGCGCGACTACGAGCAGTACTTC. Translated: CASSLGGRDYEQYF.

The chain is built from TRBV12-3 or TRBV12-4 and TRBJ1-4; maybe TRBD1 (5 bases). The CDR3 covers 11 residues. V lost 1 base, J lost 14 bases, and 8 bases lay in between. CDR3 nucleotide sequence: TGTGCCAGCAGTTTAGGACAGTATCTGTTTTTT. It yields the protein CASSLGQYLFF.

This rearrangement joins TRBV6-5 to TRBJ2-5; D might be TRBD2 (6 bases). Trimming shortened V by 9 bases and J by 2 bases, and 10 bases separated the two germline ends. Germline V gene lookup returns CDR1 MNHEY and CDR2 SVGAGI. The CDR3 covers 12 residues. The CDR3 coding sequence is TGTGCCAGTTCTAGCGCACAAGAGACCCAGTACTTC. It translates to CASSSAQETQYF.

The CDR3: CASSRGSSSYEQYF. The CDR3 bases are TGCGCCAGCTCCAGGGGGTCGAGCTCCTACGAGCAGTACTTC. The rearrangement links TRBV5-1 to TRBJ2-7, with 7 bases that match TRBD1. Germline assignment: CDR1 SGHRS and CDR2 YFSETQ. CDR3 length: 14 residues. The ends lost 7 bases at V and 0 bases at J; junction bases unmatched: 7.

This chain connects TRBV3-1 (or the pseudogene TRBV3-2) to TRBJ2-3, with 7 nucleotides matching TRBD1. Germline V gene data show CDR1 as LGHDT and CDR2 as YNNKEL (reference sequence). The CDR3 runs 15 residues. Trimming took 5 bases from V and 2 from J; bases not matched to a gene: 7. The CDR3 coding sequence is TGTGCCAGCAGCTTTCGACAGGGACCCACAGATACGCAGTATTTT. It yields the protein CASSFRQGPTDTQYF.

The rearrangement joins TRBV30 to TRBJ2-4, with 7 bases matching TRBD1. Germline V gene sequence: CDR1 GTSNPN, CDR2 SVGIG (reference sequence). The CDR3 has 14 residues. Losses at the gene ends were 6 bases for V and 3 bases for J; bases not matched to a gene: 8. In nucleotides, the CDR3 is TGTGCCTGCCAAGAGGGGGCCGGCAAAAACATTCAGTACTTC. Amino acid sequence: CACQEGAGKNIQYF. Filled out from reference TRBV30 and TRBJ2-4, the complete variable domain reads SQTIHQWPATLVQPVGSPLSLECTVEGTSNPNLYWYRQAAGRGLQLLFYSVGIGQISSEVPQNLSASRPQDRQFILSSKKLLLSDSGFYLCACQEGAGKNIQYFGAGTRLSVL.

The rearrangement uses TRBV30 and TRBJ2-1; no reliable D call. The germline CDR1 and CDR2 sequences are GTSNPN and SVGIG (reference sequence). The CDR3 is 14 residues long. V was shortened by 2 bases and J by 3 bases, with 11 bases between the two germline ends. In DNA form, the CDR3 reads TGTGCCTGGAGTAGACACCCTGTCTACAATGAGCAGTTCTTC. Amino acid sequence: CAWSRHPVYNEQFF.

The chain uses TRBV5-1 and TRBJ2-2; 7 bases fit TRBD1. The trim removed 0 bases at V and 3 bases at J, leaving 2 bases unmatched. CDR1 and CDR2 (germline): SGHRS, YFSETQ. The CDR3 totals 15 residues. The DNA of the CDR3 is TGCGCCAGCAGCTTGGTCACAGGGGACACCGGGGAGCTGTTTTTT. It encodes CASSLVTGDTGELFF.

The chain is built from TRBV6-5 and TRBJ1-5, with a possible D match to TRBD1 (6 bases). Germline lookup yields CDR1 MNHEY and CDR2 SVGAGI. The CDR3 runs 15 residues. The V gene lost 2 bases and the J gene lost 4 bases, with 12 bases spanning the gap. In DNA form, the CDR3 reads TGTGCCAGCAGTTACCAACAGGGATCTAATCAGCCCCAGCATTTT. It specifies CASSYQQGSNQPQHF.

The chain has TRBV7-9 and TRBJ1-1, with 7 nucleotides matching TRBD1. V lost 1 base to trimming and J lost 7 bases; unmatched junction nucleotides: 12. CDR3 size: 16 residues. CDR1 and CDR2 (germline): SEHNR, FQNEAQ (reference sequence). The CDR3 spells CASSLGVTGFLREAFF. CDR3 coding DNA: TGTGCCAGCAGCTTAGGCGTGACAGGGTTCCTACGTGAAGCTTTCTTT.

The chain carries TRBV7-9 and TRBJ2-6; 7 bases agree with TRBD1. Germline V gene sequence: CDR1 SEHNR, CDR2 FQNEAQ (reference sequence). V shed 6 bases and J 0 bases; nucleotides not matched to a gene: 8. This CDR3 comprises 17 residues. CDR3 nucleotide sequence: TGTGCCAGCAGGTTCCGAGCAGGGGGCTCTGGGGCCAACGTCCTGACTTTC. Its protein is CASRFRAGGSGANVLTF.

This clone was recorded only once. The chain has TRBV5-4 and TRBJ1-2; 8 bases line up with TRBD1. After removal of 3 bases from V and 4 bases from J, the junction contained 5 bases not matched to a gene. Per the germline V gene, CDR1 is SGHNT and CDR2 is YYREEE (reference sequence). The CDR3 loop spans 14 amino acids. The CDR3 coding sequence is TGTGCCAGCAGCTCCGAGGACAGGGCCTATGGCTACACCTTC. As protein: CASSSEDRAYGYTF. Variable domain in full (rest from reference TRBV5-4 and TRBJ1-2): ETGVTQSPTHLIKTRGQQVTLRCSSQSGHNTVSWYQQALGQGPQFIFQYYREEENGRGNFPPRFSGLQFPNYSSELNVNALELDDSALYLCASSSEDRAYGYTFGSGTRLTVV.

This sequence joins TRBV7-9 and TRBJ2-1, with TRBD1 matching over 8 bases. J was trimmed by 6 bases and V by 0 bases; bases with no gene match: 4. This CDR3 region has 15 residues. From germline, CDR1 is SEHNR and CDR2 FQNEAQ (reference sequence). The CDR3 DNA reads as TGTGCCAGCAGCTTAGCGAGAGGACAGGGCAATGAGCAGTTCTTC. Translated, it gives CASSLARGQGNEQFF. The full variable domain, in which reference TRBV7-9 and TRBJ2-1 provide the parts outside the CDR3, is DTGVSQNPRHKITKRGQNVTFRCDPISEHNRLYWYRQTLGQGPEFLTYFQNEAQLEKSRLLSDRFSAERPKGSFSTLEIQRTEQGDSAMYLCASSLARGQGNEQFFGPGTRLTVL.

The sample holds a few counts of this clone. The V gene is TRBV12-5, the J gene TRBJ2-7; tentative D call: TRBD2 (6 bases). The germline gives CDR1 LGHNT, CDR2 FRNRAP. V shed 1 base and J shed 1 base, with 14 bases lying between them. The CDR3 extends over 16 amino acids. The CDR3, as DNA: TGTGCTAGTGGTTTGGACTCGTGGGGGGAGTCCTACGAGCAGTACTTC. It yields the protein CASGLDSWGESYEQYF.

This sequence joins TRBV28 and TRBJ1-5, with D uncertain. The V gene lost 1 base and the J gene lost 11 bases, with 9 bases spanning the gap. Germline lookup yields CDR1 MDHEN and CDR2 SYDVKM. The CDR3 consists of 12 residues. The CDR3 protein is CASSLSPTAQHF. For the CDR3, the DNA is TGTGCCAGCAGTTTATCCCCCACGGCCCAGCATTTT. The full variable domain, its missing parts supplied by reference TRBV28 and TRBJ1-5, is DVKVTQSSRYLVKRTGEKVFLECVQDMDHENMFWYRQDPGLGLRLIYFSYDVKMKEKGDIPEGYSVSREKKERFSLILESASTNQTSMYLCASSLSPTAQHFGDGTRLSIL.

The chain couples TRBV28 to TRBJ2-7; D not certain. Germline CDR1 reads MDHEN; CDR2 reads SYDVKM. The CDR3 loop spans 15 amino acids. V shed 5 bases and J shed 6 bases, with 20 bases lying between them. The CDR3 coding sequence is TGTGCCAGCAGTGTCTGGCAGGCCCCGGCTGCCGAGCAGTACTTC. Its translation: CASSVWQAPAAEQYF. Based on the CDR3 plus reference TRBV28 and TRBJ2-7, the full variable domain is DVKVTQSSRYLVKRTGEKVFLECVQDMDHENMFWYRQDPGLGLRLIYFSYDVKMKEKGDIPEGYSVSREKKERFSLILESASTNQTSMYLCASSVWQAPAAEQYFGPGTRLTVT.

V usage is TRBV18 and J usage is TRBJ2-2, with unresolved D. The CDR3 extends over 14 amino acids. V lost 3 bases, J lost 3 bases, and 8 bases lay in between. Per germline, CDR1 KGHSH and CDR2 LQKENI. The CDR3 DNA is TGTGCCAGCTCACCGCAACAGCACACCGGGGAGCTGTTTTTT. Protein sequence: CASSPQQHTGELFF.

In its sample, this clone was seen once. The CDR3 nucleotides are TGTGCCAGCAGCGTCATATCAGGGGCTGGGGCCAACGTCCTGACTTTC. This encodes CASSVISGAGANVLTF. The V call is TRBV9, the J call TRBJ2-6; maybe TRBD1 (6 bases). V lost 2 bases and J lost 2, with 11 bases in between. The CDR3 totals 16 residues. Germline V gene data show CDR1 as SGDLS and CDR2 as YYNGEE.

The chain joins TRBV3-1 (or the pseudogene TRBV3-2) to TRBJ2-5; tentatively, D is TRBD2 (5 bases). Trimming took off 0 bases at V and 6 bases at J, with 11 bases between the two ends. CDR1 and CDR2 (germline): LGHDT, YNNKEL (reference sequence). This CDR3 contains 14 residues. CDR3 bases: TGTGCCAGCAGCCAAGATCAGGCTAGCAAGACCCAGTACTTC. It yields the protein CASSQDQASKTQYF.

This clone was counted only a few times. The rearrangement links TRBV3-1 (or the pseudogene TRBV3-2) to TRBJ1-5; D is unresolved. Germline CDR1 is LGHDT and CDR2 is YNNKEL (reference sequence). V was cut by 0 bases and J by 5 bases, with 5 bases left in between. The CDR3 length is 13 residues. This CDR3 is CASSQDPDQPQHF. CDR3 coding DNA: TGTGCCAGCAGCCAAGATCCCGATCAGCCCCAGCATTTT.

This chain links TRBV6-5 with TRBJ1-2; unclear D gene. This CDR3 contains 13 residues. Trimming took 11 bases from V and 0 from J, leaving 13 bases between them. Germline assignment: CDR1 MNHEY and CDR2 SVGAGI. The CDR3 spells CASQPRANYGYTF. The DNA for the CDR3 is TGTGCCTCCCAGCCTAGAGCTAACTATGGCTACACCTTC.

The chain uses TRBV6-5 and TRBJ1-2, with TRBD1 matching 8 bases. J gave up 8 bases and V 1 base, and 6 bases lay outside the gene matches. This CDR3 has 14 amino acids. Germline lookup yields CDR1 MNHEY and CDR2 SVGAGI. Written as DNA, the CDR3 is TGTGCCAGCAGTTACTTGGGCAGGGGGCTCGGCTACACCTTC. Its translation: CASSYLGRGLGYTF.

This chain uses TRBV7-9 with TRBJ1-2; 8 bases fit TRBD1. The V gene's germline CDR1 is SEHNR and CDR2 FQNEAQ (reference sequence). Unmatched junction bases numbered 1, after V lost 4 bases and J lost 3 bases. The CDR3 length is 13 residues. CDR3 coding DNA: TGTGCCAGCAGCTGGGGACAGGACTATGGCTACACCTTC. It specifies CASSWGQDYGYTF.

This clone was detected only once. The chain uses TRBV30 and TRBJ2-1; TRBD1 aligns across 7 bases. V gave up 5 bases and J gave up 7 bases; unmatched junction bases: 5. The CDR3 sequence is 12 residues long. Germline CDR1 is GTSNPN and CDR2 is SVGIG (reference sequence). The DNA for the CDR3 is TGTGCCTGGGGGGGACAGCCTAATGAGCAGTTCTTC. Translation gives CAWGGQPNEQFF.